The 24 T cell receptor beta chains below were found in one sample sequenced in a study of beta chain features in type 1 diabetes. Expressed TCRB transcripts were sequenced, since all the RNA that had been isolated was reverse transcribed. Some clones are missing from TCRdb's copy, which holds only in-frame ones; the method was immunoSEQ multiplex PCR. In the table there are 250,000 to 350,000 clones, 11% to 15% of which are singletons. Sequencing was done on a sample of central memory CD4+ T cells from blood. The receptor set was obtained from a man in his thirties or forties in good health.

In this sample, this clone turned up a few times. V gene TRBV7-3 combines with J gene TRBJ2-2; no clear D gene. V was clipped by 5 bases and J by 6 bases, with 7 bases between them. This CDR3 has 12 amino acids. CDR1 SGHTA and CDR2 FQGTGA come from the germline V gene. CDR3 sequence reads: CASSTKPGELFF. The CDR3 DNA sequence: TGTGCCAGCAGCACTAAGCCCGGGGAGCTGTTTTTT.

This clone was found a few times. Other DNA sequences in the sample encode the same CDR3. The chain carries TRBV6-5 and TRBJ2-5; D uncertain. Germline V gene lookup returns CDR1 MNHEY and CDR2 SVGAGI. This CDR3 contains 11 residues. V was trimmed by 6 bases and J by 4 bases, leaving 6 bases between them. CDR3 sequence: CASRLGETQYF. Written as DNA, the CDR3 is TGTGCCAGCAGGTTGGGAGAGACCCAGTACTTC.

The genes are TRBV6-5 and TRBJ2-7, with D possibly being TRBD2 (6 bases). The germline V and J ends were trimmed by 0 bases and 3 bases, with 9 bases remaining between them. The CDR3 is 14 amino acids. CDR1 is MNHEY and CDR2 is SVGAGI in the germline V gene. The CDR3 bases are TGTGCCAGCAGTTACTCAACGGGGGTCTACGAGCAGTACTTC. Its translation is CASSYSTGVYEQYF.

CDR3 bases: TGCGCCAGCAGCCCATGGGGCCAGGGTGGGACTGAAGCTTTCTTT. Residues: CASSPWGQGGTEAFF. The chain couples TRBV4-3 to TRBJ1-1, with a possible D match to TRBD1 (5 bases). Trimming took 4 bases from V and 5 from J, leaving 17 bases between them. The CDR3 is made up of 15 amino acids. CDR1 is LGHNA, CDR2 YSLEER, per germline.

The chain employs TRBV6-5 and TRBJ1-2; a possible D gene is TRBD1 (5 bases). With 6 bases removed from V and 7 bases from J, the gap between germline ends came to 15 bases. This CDR3 has 13 amino acids. CDR1 and CDR2 from the germline V gene are MNHEY and SVGAGI. CDR3 residues: CASRRQIESGYTF. The CDR3 region has the DNA TGTGCCAGCAGGAGACAGATAGAAAGTGGCTACACCTTC.

This clone was picked up one time. V usage is TRBV7-9 and J usage is TRBJ1-1; D gene unclear. Germline values: CDR1 SEHNR, CDR2 FQNEAQ (reference sequence). This CDR3 contains 15 residues. Trimming took 5 bases from V and 1 from J, leaving 14 bases between them. CDR3 nucleotide sequence: TGTGCCAGCAGCCCGGGTAGGACGGAGAACACTGAAGCTTTCTTT. This codes for CASSPGRTENTEAFF.

This chain joins TRBV5-1 and TRBJ2-3; D possibly corresponds to TRBD2 (5 bases). The CDR3 extends over 14 amino acids. Germline loops: CDR1 SGHRS, CDR2 YFSETQ. Trimming cost V 6 bases and J 1 base, with 12 bases left between them. The CDR3 bases are TGCGCCAGCACAAATGACTATCGCACAGATACGCAGTATTTT. Amino acid sequence: CASTNDYRTDTQYF.

Written as DNA, the CDR3 is TGCGCCAGCAGCCCCAGACCCCCCTGGGAGCAGTACTTC. This encodes CASSPRPPWEQYF. The rearrangement joins TRBV4-3 to TRBJ2-7; no reliable D call. In germline, CDR1 is LGHNA, CDR2 YSLEER. V was trimmed by 4 bases and J by 7 bases, leaving 14 bases between them. The CDR3 length is 13 residues.

The CDR3 sequence is CASSLGGTSTDTQYF. CDR3 DNA sequence: TGTGCCAGCAGTCTGGGGGGAACTAGCACAGATACGCAGTATTTT. The chain is built from TRBV6-5 and TRBJ2-3; TRBD2 might be the D (6 bases). The CDR3 covers 15 residues. V shed 5 bases and J shed 0 bases, with 12 bases lying between them. CDR1 and CDR2 (germline): MNHEY, SVGAGI.

Ten or more counts support this clone. DNA for the CDR3: TGTGCCAGCAGCTTGGCAGGGGTCCTGACCGAGCAGTACTTC. Translation gives CASSLAGVLTEQYF. The V gene is TRBV5-4, the J gene TRBJ2-7, with a possible D match to TRBD1 (6 bases). V was pared by 0 bases and J by 6 bases, with 13 bases between. The CDR3 extends over 14 amino acids. Germline V CDR1 and CDR2: SGHNT, YYREEE (reference sequence).

The chain links TRBV6-1 to TRBJ2-3, with 13 bases matching TRBD2. The CDR3 totals 12 residues. Germline CDR1 is MNHNS and CDR2 is SASEGT. CDR3 nucleotide sequence: TGTACTAGCGGGGGGGCCACAGATACGCAGTATTTT. It encodes CTSGGATDTQYF.

This clone was counted many times. At the DNA level, this CDR3 is encoded by other sequences in the same sample as well. The chain links TRBV18 to TRBJ2-1; 11 bases map to TRBD2. Germline V lookup: CDR1 KGHSH, CDR2 LQKENI. This CDR3 spans 16 amino acids. J lost 2 bases, V lost 3 bases, and 3 bases had no gene match. CDR3 region: CASSPGTSGTYNEQFF. The CDR3 region has the DNA TGTGCCAGCTCACCGGGGACTAGCGGAACCTACAATGAGCAGTTCTTC.

J is TRBJ1-4 and V is TRBV7-9; the D is unclear. This CDR3 region has 13 residues. The ends were cut back, 5 bases at V and 8 bases at J, with 12 bases in the middle. Germline CDR1 is SEHNR and CDR2 is FQNEAQ (reference sequence). The CDR3 nucleotides are TGTGCCAGCAGCCCCGTTGCGGGGGAAAAACTGTTTTTT. It translates to CASSPVAGEKLFF.

This clone was detected ten times or more. The chain employs TRBV4-1 and TRBJ2-2; D is perhaps TRBD2 (5 bases). The V gene's germline CDR1 is MGHRA and CDR2 YSYEKL. V dropped 0 bases and J dropped 14 bases, with 19 bases sitting between them. This CDR3 has 15 amino acids. The CDR3 bases are TGCGCCAGCAGCCAAGAGGTCGGTCGGAGGTCGGATCTGTTTTTT. It codes for CASSQEVGRRSDLFF.

The chain recombines TRBV7-9 with TRBJ1-2; TRBD1 agrees at 10 bases. The CDR3 is 14 amino acids. The germline gives CDR1 SEHNR, CDR2 FQNEAQ (reference sequence). The trim removed 5 bases at V and 5 bases at J, leaving 5 bases unmatched. CDR3 sequence: CASSPRDRGYGYTF. Written as DNA, the CDR3 is TGTGCCAGCAGCCCCCGGGACAGGGGTTATGGCTACACCTTC. The variable domain in full, with the rest retrieved from reference TRBV7-9 and TRBJ1-2, is DTGVSQNPRHKITKRGQNVTFRCDPISEHNRLYWYRQTLGQGPEFLTYFQNEAQLEKSRLLSDRFSAERPKGSFSTLEIQRTEQGDSAMYLCASSPRDRGYGYTFGSGTRLTVV.

The gene calls are TRBV5-4 and TRBJ2-7, with 8 nucleotides matching TRBD1. Germline-derived CDR1 and CDR2 are SGHNT and YYREEE (reference sequence). This CDR3 is built from 15 residues. V gave up 0 bases and J gave up 0 bases; unmatched junction bases: 2. CDR3 DNA: TGTGCCAGCAGCTTGGACAGGGGGTACTCCTACGAGCAGTACTTC. Translating gives CASSLDRGYSYEQYF. Supplemented by reference TRBV5-4 and TRBJ2-7, the full variable domain reads ETGVTQSPTHLIKTRGQQVTLRCSSQSGHNTVSWYQQALGQGPQFIFQYYREEENGRGNFPPRFSGLQFPNYSSELNVNALELDDSALYLCASSLDRGYSYEQYFGPGTRLTVT.

This clone was counted ten times or more. The chain uses TRBV4-1 and TRBJ1-1; D gene unclear. V lost 4 bases, J lost 8 bases, and 14 bases lay in between. The CDR3 runs to 13 residues. Germline CDR1 MGHRA, CDR2 YSYEKL. The CDR3 DNA reads as TGCGCCAGCAGCCTCTGGTCAGCTGGGGAAGCTTTCTTT. This translates into CASSLWSAGEAFF.

This clone was detected a few times. The chain is built from TRBV7-2 and TRBJ2-1, with TRBD2 matching over 10 bases. The CDR3 is 17 amino acids. The V gene's germline CDR1 is SGHTA and CDR2 FQGNSA. The J segment lost 10 bases and the V segment lost 5 bases, leaving 17 bases of the junction unmatched. Here the CDR3 reads CASSPGGLAGALREQFF. The CDR3, as DNA: TGTGCCAGCAGCCCCGGGGGGCTAGCGGGGGCCCTCAGGGAGCAGTTCTTC. The full variable domain, completed using reference TRBV7-2 and TRBJ2-1, is GAGVSQSPSNKVTEKGKDVELRCDPISGHTALYWYRQSLGQGLEFLIYFQGNSAPDKSGLPSDRFSAERTGGSVSTLTIQRTQQEDSAVYLCASSPGGLAGALREQFFGPGTRLTVL.

For this clone: The germline gene is not matched at one end of the junction; a read error may be the cause. This chain links TRBV4-1 with TRBJ1-2, with D tentatively TRBD1 (6 bases). The V gene's germline CDR1 is MGHRA and CDR2 YSYEKL. This CDR3 has 11 residues. The CDR3 DNA reads TGTGCCAGCAGCTACCGGGACACTTATCTCTTC. Translating it yields CASSYRDTYLF.

The chain recombines TRBV18 with TRBJ2-1; 11 bases are a match to TRBD2. The CDR3 totals 15 residues. The ends lost 4 bases at V and 4 bases at J; junction bases unmatched: 3. From germline, CDR1 is KGHSH and CDR2 LQKENI. CDR3 amino acids: CASSLGTSGYNEQFF. DNA of the CDR3: TGTGCCAGCTCACTAGGGACTAGCGGATACAATGAGCAGTTCTTC.

This clone was counted between two and nine times. This chain links TRBV6-5 with TRBJ1-2; D perhaps matches TRBD1 (5 bases). CDR1 and CDR2 (germline): MNHEY, SVGAGI. The germline V and J ends were trimmed by 2 bases and 8 bases, with 12 bases remaining between them. CDR3 length equals 13 residues. The CDR3 DNA follows: TGTGCCAGCAGTTACCAGGGACTGGAGGGCTACACCTTC. Translation: CASSYQGLEGYTF.

Here the CDR3 reads CASRQRGEDTEAFF. CDR3 bases: TGTGCCAGCAGACAGCGGGGAGAGGACACTGAAGCTTTCTTT. The chain recombines TRBV11-2 with TRBJ1-1; D is unresolved. Per the germline V gene, CDR1 is SGHAT and CDR2 is FQNNGV. The CDR3 sequence is 14 residues long. Trimming pared 6 bases from V and 3 bases from J, leaving 14 bases between.

This clone was seen a few times. The chain links TRBV6-5 to TRBJ1-2; D uncertain. This CDR3 has 15 amino acids. From germline, CDR1 is MNHEY and CDR2 SVGAGI. Deletions cut 6 bases from V and 1 base from J, with 15 bases between. This chain's CDR3 is CASRRTGRDNYGYTF. The CDR3 region has the DNA TGTGCCAGCAGACGGACCGGGCGAGATAACTATGGCTACACCTTC.

V and J are TRBV11-2 and TRBJ2-1; D possibly corresponds to TRBD2 (5 bases). Deletions cut 5 bases from V and 0 bases from J, with 14 bases between. The CDR3 is made up of 16 amino acids. Germline V CDR1 and CDR2: SGHAT, FQNNGV. The DNA for the CDR3 is TGTGCCAGCAGCCCATTGCTAGCCAGCTCCTACAATGAGCAGTTCTTC. Translating gives CASSPLLASSYNEQFF.